This TCR beta chain stems from a study of CD8+ T cells in alopecia areata. cDNA serving as the sequencing template came from extracted, reverse transcribed RNA. Assay: immunoSEQ multiplex PCR; the TCRdb copy retains only in-frame clones and omits some. The profile covers approximately 140,000 clones, with roughly 50% appearing a single time and approximately 6.6% taken by the ten largest. V was trimmed by 2 bases and J by 3 bases, leaving 8 bases between them. Germline CDR1 and CDR2: SGHAT and FQNNGV. The CDR3 runs to 14 residues. This clone was counted a few times. The source of this sequence is a human donor with alopecia areata. Material: CD4+ T cells sorted from blood. J is TRBJ1-3 and V is TRBV11-2; D remains ambiguous. CDR3 residues: CASSLLGIGNTIYF. The CDR3 DNA follows: TGTGCCAGCAGCTTACTCGGGATTGGAAACACCATATATTTT.